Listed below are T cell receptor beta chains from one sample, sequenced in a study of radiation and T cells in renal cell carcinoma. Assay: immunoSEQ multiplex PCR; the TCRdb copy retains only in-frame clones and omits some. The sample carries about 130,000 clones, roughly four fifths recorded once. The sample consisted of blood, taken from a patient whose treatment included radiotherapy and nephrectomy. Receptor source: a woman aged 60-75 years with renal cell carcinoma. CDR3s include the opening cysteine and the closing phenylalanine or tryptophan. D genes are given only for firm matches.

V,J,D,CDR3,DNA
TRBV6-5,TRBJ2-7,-,CASSLRDTSYEQYF,TGTGCCAGCAGTCTCCGGGACACCTCCTACGAGCAGTACTTC
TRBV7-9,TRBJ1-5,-,CASDKNGGNRNQPQHF,TGTGCCAGCGACAAGAACGGGGGGAACCGGAATCAGCCCCAGCATTTT
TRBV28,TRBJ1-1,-,CASSLGAVGTEAFF,TGTGCCAGCAGTTTGGGGGCTGTGGGCACTGAAGCTTTCTTT
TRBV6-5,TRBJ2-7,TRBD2,CASREVGRAPYEQYF,TGTGCCAGCAGGGAGGTGGGGAGGGCCCCCTACGAGCAGTACTTC
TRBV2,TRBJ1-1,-,CARSLGGGLNTEAFF,TGTGCCCGTTCTTTGGGGGGCGGTCTGAACACTGAAGCTTTCTTT
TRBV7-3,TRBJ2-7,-,CASSLSRVGEQYF,TGTGCCAGCAGCTTATCTAGGGTTGGCGAGCAGTACTTC
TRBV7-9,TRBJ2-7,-,CASSLEQNPKLYF,TGTGCCAGCAGCTTAGAACAGAACCCTAAATTGTACTTC
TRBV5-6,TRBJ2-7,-,CASSRTGRTYEQYF,TGTGCCAGCAGCAGGACGGGGAGGACCTACGAGCAGTACTTC
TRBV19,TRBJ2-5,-,CASSRQYGETQYF,TGTGCCAGTAGTAGACAGTATGGGGAGACCCAGTACTTC
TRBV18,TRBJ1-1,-,CASSPTGHPNTEAFF,TGTGCCAGCTCACCGACCGGACACCCGAACACTGAAGCTTTCTTT
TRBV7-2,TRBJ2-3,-,CASSHGSYSTDTQYF,TGTGCCAGCAGCCACGGGTCCTATAGCACAGATACGCAGTATTTT
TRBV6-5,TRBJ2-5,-,CASSSPSGQETQYF,TGTGCCAGCAGTTCGCCTTCGGGCCAAGAGACCCAGTACTTC
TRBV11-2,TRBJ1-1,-,CASSQDTGNTEAFF,TGCGCCAGCAGCCAAGATACAGGCAACACTGAAGCTTTCTTT
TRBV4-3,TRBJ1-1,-,CASSQDRGNTEAFF,TGCGCCAGCAGCCAAGACAGGGGGAACACTGAAGCTTTCTTT
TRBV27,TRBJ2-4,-,CASSPETGTRLNIQYF,TGTGCCAGCAGTCCGGAGACAGGAACCCGATTAAACATTCAGTACTTC
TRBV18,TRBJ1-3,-,CASSPDRTFNTIYF,TGTGCCAGCTCTCCTGACCGGACTTTTAACACCATATATTTT